Each of the 19 T cell receptor beta chains below was sequenced from the same sample in a study of shared clonotypes between healthy human individuals. Assay: immunoSEQ multiplex PCR; the TCRdb copy retains only in-frame clones and omits some. The sample lists some 2.3 million clones; roughly 93% were seen once. Sequencing was done on a sample of naive CD4+ T cells from PBMCs. The subset is: CD45RA+ positively selected. These receptors came from a man aged 18 to 30 in good health. Some clones in this sample may be carry-over from other donors' samples.

The V call is TRBV6-1, the J call TRBJ1-5; tentatively, D is TRBD1 (5 bases). The CDR3 is made up of 17 amino acids. Germline V CDR1 and CDR2: MNHNS, SASEGT. With 0 bases removed from V and 0 bases from J, the gap between germline ends came to 12 bases. The CDR3 DNA reads TGTGCCAGCAGTGAAGCGGGACCCAATTCTAGCAATCAGCCCCAGCATTTT. Protein product: CASSEAGPNSSNQPQHF.

The gene calls are TRBV27 and TRBJ2-4; D may be TRBD1 (6 bases). Germline lookup yields CDR1 MNHEY and CDR2 SMNVEV (reference sequence). This CDR3 is 16 amino acids long. Trimming shortened V by 8 bases and J by 0 bases, and 17 bases separated the two germline ends. The CDR3 spells CASAQGQSLAKNIQYF. As DNA, the CDR3 is TGTGCCAGCGCCCAGGGGCAGTCCTTAGCCAAAAACATTCAGTACTTC.

Of note for this clone: Other DNA variants within this sample encode the same CDR3. The chain joins TRBV4-1 to TRBJ2-2; TRBD2 might be the D (6 bases). CDR3 length: 17 residues. The V gene's germline CDR1 is MGHRA and CDR2 YSYEKL. The V gene lost 3 bases and the J gene lost 1 base, with 15 bases spanning the gap. CDR3 DNA: TGCGCCAGCAGCCAGATGGCCCGGAGGGGGAACACCGGGGAGCTGTTTTTT. The encoded protein is CASSQMARRGNTGELFF.

The chain couples TRBV4-2 to TRBJ1-4; the match to TRBD1 covers 10 bases. The CDR3 runs 18 residues. The J segment lost 3 bases and the V segment lost 5 bases, leaving 12 bases of the junction unmatched. Looked up from germline, CDR1 is LGHNA and CDR2 is YNFKEQ. This CDR3 is CASSSPPGQGTANEKLFF. CDR3 in DNA: TGTGCCAGCAGCTCGCCCCCGGGACAGGGGACGGCTAATGAAAAACTGTTTTTT.

On this clone: Other nucleotide sequences from this sample produce the same CDR3. V is TRBV4-1 and J is TRBJ1-1; D is possibly TRBD1 (5 bases). V lost 1 base, J lost 4 bases, and 7 bases lay in between. Germline V gene sequence: CDR1 MGHRA, CDR2 YSYEKL. The CDR3 spans 13 residues. CDR3 loop: CASSQVGGTEAFF. CDR3 bases: TGCGCCAGCAGCCAAGTCGGGGGCACTGAAGCTTTCTTT.

This clone was seen a single time. The chain is built from TRBV6-5 and TRBJ2-2; no definite D call. The V end lost 6 bases, the J end lost 6 bases, and 8 bases lay between the germline ends. Germline V gene lookup returns CDR1 MNHEY and CDR2 SVGAGI. The CDR3 totals 12 residues. The CDR3 DNA reads as TGTGCCAGCAGCCACAGACCCGGGGAGCTGTTTTTT. Translation gives CASSHRPGELFF.

The chain couples TRBV29-1 to TRBJ2-7; possible D gene TRBD1, 6 bases. This CDR3 is built from 15 residues. Germline V lookup: CDR1 SQVTM, CDR2 ANQGSEA. V lost 1 base and J lost 1, with 14 bases in between. The CDR3 DNA reads as TGCAGCGTTGAAGGGCAGGGGTCACTATCCTACGAGCAGTACTTC. Translation: CSVEGQGSLSYEQYF.

The rearrangement links TRBV11-3 to TRBJ2-1; D is unclear. The CDR3 has 16 residues. The V gene's germline CDR1 is SGHNT and CDR2 YENEEA. The germline V and J ends were trimmed by 1 base and 1 base, with 11 bases remaining between them. The CDR3 is CASSLARSESYNEQFF. The CDR3 DNA follows: TGTGCCAGCAGCTTAGCGCGGAGCGAGTCCTACAATGAGCAGTTCTTC.

The chain uses TRBV10-3 and TRBJ1-1; D gene uncertain. The V gene lost 4 bases and the J gene lost 1 base, with 7 bases spanning the gap. This CDR3 has 13 residues. Per the germline V gene, CDR1 is ENHRY and CDR2 is SYGVKD. The CDR3 loop reads CAISAFQNTEAFF. In DNA form, the CDR3 reads TGTGCCATCAGTGCTTTCCAGAACACTGAAGCTTTCTTT.

J is TRBJ2-3 and V is TRBV27; D perhaps matches TRBD2 (6 bases). V lost 3 bases, J lost 9 bases, and 10 bases lay in between. Per the germline V gene, CDR1 is MNHEY and CDR2 is SMNVEV (reference sequence). The CDR3 totals 12 residues. CDR3 residues: CASSFGGATQYF. In DNA form, the CDR3 reads TGTGCCAGCAGTTTCGGAGGGGCGACGCAGTATTTT.

The rearrangement links TRBV7-2 to TRBJ1-2; D possibly corresponds to TRBD1 (6 bases). V was shortened by 4 bases and J by 7 bases, with 13 bases between the two germline ends. CDR3 size: 13 residues. Germline assignment: CDR1 SGHTA and CDR2 FQGNSA. CDR3 sequence: CASSSRQGSGYTF. The DNA for the CDR3 is TGTGCCAGCAGCTCTCGGCAGGGGTCTGGCTACACCTTC.

The CDR3 sequence: CASSLVLDSSYEQYF. The CDR3 coding sequence is TGCGCCAGCAGCTTGGTTCTGGACAGCTCCTACGAGCAGTACTTC. The chain uses TRBV5-1 and TRBJ2-7; D is possibly TRBD1 (6 bases). V was trimmed by 0 bases and J by 0 bases, leaving 10 bases between them. The CDR3 spans 15 residues. From germline, CDR1 is SGHRS and CDR2 YFSETQ.

This clone was counted a single time. The J gene is TRBJ2-1, the V gene TRBV9; TRBD2 matches 7 bases. Per the germline V gene, CDR1 is SGDLS and CDR2 is YYNGEE. V lost 4 bases and J lost 0; bases outside the gene matches: 4. The CDR3 extends over 15 amino acids. CDR3 DNA sequence: TGTGCCAGCAGCCAAGCGGGGAGCTCCTACAATGAGCAGTTCTTC. Its translation: CASSQAGSSYNEQFF.

Turning to this clone: The sample contains more than one DNA sequence encoding this CDR3. CDR3 region: CASSLRGGDQPQHF. CDR3 nucleotides: TGTGCCAGCAGCTTAAGAGGGGGCGATCAGCCCCAGCATTTT. The chain links TRBV7-3 to TRBJ1-5; 7 bases match TRBD1. CDR3 size: 14 residues. From germline, CDR1 is SGHTA and CDR2 FQGTGA. After removal of 1 base from V and 5 bases from J, the junction contained 2 bases not matched to a gene.

The count of this clone is one. V and J are TRBV2 and TRBJ1-2, with unresolved D. Germline loops: CDR1 SNHLY, CDR2 FYNNEI. This CDR3 has 12 amino acids. Trimming removed 9 bases from V and 4 bases from J, with 12 bases in between. The chain's CDR3 is CASADSPYGYTF. In DNA form, the CDR3 reads TGTGCCAGTGCTGACTCTCCCTATGGCTACACCTTC.

V gene TRBV4-1 combines with J gene TRBJ2-1; D is unclear. Germline CDR1 is MGHRA and CDR2 is YSYEKL. This CDR3 spans 12 amino acids. Trimming cost V 5 bases and J 9 bases, with 11 bases left between them. This CDR3 reads CASSLPLGEQFF. The CDR3 DNA reads TGCGCCAGCAGCTTACCCCTTGGTGAGCAGTTCTTC.

This clone was recorded only once. The genes are TRBV6-5 and TRBJ2-1; maybe TRBD1 (6 bases). Germline CDR1 MNHEY, CDR2 SVGAGI. V lost 8 bases and J lost 7, with 18 bases in between. The CDR3 has 14 residues. CDR3 nucleotides: TGTGCCAGCTGGGGAAGAAAGGGGGTTAATGAGCAGTTCTTC. As protein: CASWGRKGVNEQFF.

The chain employs TRBV10-1 and TRBJ1-1; 12 bases match TRBD1. The CDR3 extends over 14 amino acids. The germline V gene has CDR1 WNHNN and CDR2 SYGVQD (reference sequence). V lost 5 bases and J lost 6; bases outside the gene matches: 4. CDR3 loop: CASSWDRGHPEAFF. The CDR3 DNA is TGCGCCAGCAGTTGGGACAGGGGGCACCCTGAAGCTTTCTTT.

This clone was seen more than once but under ten times. The chain carries TRBV11-3 and TRBJ1-1, with 8 positions matching TRBD1. The CDR3 extends over 13 amino acids. Unmatched junction bases numbered 3, after V lost 5 bases and J lost 4 bases. The germline CDR1 and CDR2 sequences are SGHNT and YENEEA. CDR3 sequence reads: CASSHGQGTEAFF. DNA of the CDR3: TGTGCCAGCAGCCATGGACAGGGCACTGAAGCTTTCTTT.